This T cell receptor beta chain was sequenced during a study of blood T cells in healthy people across ages. The draw of peripheral blood yielded about 9.4 milliliters from each donor. Combining a sample-barcoded 5' primer with a J-beta primer mix, a second PCR ran for roughly 6 to 11 cycles. In TCRdb, the 5' RACE reads were re-called with MiXCR into one record per CDR3 protein. This table has hundreds of thousands of distinct CDR3 sequences, about 28% appearing once. Germline loops: CDR1 MNHEY, CDR2 SVGAGI. This CDR3 comprises 15 residues. The J segment lost 1 base and the V segment lost 2 bases, leaving 2 bases of the junction unmatched.

This chain connects TRBV6-5 to TRBJ2-1, with 7 nucleotides matching TRBD2. The source is a woman of 80 years or more in good health. The sample comprised blood. The CDR3 nucleotides read TGTGCCAGCAGTTACGCAGCGGGGTCCTACAATGAGCAGTTCTTC. Its translation is CASSYAAGSYNEQFF.